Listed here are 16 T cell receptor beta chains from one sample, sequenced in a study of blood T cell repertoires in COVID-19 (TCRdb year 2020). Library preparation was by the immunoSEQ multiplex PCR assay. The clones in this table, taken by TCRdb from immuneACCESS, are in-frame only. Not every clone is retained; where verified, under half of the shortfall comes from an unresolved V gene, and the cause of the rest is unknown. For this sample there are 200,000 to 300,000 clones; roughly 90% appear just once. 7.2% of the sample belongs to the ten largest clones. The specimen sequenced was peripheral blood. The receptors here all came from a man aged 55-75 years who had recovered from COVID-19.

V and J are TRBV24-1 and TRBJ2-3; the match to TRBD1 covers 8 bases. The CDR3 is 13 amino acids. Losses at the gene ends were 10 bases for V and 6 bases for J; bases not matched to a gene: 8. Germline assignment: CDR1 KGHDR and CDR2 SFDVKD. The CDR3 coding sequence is TGTGCCACAGATCAGGGGGCAGGGGATACGCAGTATTTT. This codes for CATDQGAGDTQYF.

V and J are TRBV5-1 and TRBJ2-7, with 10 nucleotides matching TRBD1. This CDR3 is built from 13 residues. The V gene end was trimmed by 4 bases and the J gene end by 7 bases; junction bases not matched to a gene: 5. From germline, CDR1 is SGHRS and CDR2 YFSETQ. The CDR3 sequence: CASSQTGGREQYV. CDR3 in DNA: TGCGCCAGCAGCCAGACAGGGGGCCGGGAGCAGTACGTC.

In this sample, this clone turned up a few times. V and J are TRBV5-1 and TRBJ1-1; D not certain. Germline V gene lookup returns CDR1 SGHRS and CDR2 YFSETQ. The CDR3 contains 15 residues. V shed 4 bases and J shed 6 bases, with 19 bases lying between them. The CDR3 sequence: CASSPLGNVGSEAFF. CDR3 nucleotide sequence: TGCGCCAGCAGCCCGCTTGGCAATGTTGGCTCTGAAGCTTTCTTT. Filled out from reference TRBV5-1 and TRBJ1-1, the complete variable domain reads KAGVTQTPRYLIKTRGQQVTLSCSPISGHRSVSWYQQTPGQGLQFLFEYFSETQRNKGNFPGRFSGRQFSNSRSEMNVSTLELGDSALYLCASSPLGNVGSEAFFGQGTRLTVV.

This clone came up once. DNA of the CDR3: TGTGCCAGCAGCTTAGGGTCGGACTATTGGCGCGTGAACACCGGGGAGCTGTTTTTT. Translating it yields CASSLGSDYWRVNTGELFF. The chain is built from TRBV11-3 and TRBJ2-2; the D gene is possibly TRBD2 (6 bases). The CDR3 sequence is 19 residues long. Trimming left V 1 base short and J 1 base short, with 19 bases between. Germline-derived CDR1 and CDR2 are SGHNT and YENEEA. Full variable domain (outside the CDR3, taken from reference TRBV11-3 and TRBJ2-2): EAGVVQSPRYKIIEKKQPVAFWCNPISGHNTLYWYLQNLGQGPELLIRYENEEAVDDSQLPKDRFSAERLKGVDSTLKIQPAELGDSAVYLCASSLGSDYWRVNTGELFFGEGSRLTVL.

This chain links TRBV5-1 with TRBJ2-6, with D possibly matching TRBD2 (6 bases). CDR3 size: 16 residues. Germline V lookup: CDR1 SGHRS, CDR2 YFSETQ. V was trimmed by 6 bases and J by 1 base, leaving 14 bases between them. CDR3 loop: CASNGGASSGANVLTF. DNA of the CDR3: TGCGCCAGCAATGGAGGGGCTAGTTCTGGGGCCAACGTCCTGACTTTC.

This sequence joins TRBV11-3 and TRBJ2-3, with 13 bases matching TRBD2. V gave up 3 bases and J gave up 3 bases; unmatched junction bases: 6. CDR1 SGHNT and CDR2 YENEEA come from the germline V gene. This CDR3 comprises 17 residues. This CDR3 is CASSFGLAGVETDTQYF. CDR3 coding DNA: TGTGCCAGCAGCTTCGGACTAGCGGGGGTAGAAACAGATACGCAGTATTTT.

In DNA form, the CDR3 reads TGTGCCAGCAGGCGACAGTACCCTGAAGCTTTCTTT. It codes for CASRRQYPEAFF. The chain couples TRBV2 to TRBJ1-1, with D possibly being TRBD1 (5 bases). The CDR3 length is 12 residues. CDR1 and CDR2 (germline): SNHLY, FYNNEI. Trimming cost V 6 bases and J 6 bases, with 11 bases left between them.

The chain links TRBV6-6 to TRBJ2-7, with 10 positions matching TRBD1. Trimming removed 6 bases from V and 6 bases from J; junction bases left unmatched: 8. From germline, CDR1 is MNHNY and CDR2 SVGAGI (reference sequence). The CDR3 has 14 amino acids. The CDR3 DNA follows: TGTGCCAGCAGCCCACGACAGGGGGCTATCGAGCAGTACGTC. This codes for CASSPRQGAIEQYV.

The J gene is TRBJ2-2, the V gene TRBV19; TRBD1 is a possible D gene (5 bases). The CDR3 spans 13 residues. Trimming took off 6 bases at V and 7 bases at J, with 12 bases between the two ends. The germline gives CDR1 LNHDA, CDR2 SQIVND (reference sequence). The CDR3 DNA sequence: TGTGCCAGTAGAACCCATAGGGGCGGGGAGCTGTTTTTT. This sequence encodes CASRTHRGGELFF.

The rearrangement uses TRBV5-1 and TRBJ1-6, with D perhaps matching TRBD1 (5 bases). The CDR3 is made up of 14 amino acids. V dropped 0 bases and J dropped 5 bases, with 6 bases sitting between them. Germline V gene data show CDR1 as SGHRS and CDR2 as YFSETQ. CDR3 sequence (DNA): TGCGCCAGCAGCTTGGCGGGGGATAATTCACCCCTCCACTTT. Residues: CASSLAGDNSPLHF. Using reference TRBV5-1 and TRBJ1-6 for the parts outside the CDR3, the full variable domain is KAGVTQTPRYLIKTRGQQVTLSCSPISGHRSVSWYQQTPGQGLQFLFEYFSETQRNKGNFPGRFSGRQFSNSRSEMNVSTLELGDSALYLCASSLAGDNSPLHFGNGTRLTVT.

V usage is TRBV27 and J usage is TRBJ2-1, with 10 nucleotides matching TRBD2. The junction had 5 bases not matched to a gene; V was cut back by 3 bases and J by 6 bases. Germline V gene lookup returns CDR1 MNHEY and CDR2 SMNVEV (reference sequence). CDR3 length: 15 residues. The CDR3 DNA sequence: TGTGCCAGCAGTTTTAGTCTAGCGGGGGCCAATGAGCAGTTCTTC. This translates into CASSFSLAGANEQFF.

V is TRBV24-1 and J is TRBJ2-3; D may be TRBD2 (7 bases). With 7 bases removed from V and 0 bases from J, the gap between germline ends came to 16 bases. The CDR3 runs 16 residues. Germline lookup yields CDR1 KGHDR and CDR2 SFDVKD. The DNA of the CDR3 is TGTGCCACCAGCGGGGGGACACTCACTAGCACAGATACGCAGTATTTT. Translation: CATSGGTLTSTDTQYF.

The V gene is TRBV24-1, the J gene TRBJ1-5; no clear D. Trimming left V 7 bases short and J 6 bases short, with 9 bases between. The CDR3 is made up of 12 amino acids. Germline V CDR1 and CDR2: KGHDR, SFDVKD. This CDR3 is CATRPRGQPQHF. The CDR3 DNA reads TGTGCCACCAGGCCGCGGGGTCAGCCCCAGCATTTT.

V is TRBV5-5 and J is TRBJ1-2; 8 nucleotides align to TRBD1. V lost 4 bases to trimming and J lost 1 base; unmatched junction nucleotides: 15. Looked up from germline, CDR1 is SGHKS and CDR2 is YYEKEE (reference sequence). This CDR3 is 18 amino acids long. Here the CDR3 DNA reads TGTGCCAGCAGCACTCCGCCAGGGGGCGGGGGGGGTAACTATGGCTACACCTTC. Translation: CASSTPPGGGGGNYGYTF.

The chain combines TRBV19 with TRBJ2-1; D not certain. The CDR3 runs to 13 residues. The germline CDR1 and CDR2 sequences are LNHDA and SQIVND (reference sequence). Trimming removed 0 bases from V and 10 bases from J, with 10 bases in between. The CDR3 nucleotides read TGTGCCAGTAGTATAGATCACAGAGTCGAGCAGTTCTTC. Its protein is CASSIDHRVEQFF.

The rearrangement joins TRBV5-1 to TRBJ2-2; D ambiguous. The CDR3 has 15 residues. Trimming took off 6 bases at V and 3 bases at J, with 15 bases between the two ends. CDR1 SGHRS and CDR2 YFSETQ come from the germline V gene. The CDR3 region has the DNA TGCGCCAGCACCCGGCTCCGCGAGGACACCGGGGAGCTGTTTTTT. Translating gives CASTRLREDTGELFF.